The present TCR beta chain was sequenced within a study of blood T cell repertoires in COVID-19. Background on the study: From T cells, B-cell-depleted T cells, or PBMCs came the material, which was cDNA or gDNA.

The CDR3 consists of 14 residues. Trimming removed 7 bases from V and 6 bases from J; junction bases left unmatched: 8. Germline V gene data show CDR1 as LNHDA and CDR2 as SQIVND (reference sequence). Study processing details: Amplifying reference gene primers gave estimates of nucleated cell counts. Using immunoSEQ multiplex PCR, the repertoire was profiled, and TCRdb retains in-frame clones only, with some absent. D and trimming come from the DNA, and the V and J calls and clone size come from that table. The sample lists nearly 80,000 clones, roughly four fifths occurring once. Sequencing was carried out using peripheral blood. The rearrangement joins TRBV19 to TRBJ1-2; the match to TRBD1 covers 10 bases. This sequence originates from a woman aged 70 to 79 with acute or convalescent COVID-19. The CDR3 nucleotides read TGTGCCAGTAATGACAGGGGGCGTGCTGATGGCTACACCTTC. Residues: CASNDRGRADGYTF.